This TCR beta chain was documented in a study of OX40 agonist ivuxolimab in advanced cancers. Study overall: Ivuxolimab, an antibody acting as an agonist of OX40 (CD134), was used to treat patients. Study results and limitations: Some nonresponders likewise displayed low normalized T-cell clonal expansion. Expanded clones belonging to CD8+ T cells outnumbered, on average, those of CD4+. At 0.1 to 3.0 mg/kg and by week 6, clonal expansion occurred in CD4+ and CD8+ blood T cells.

The CDR3 runs 16 residues. Germline loops: CDR1 GTSNPN, CDR2 SVGIG (reference sequence). The J segment lost 7 bases and the V segment lost 4 bases, leaving 16 bases of the junction unmatched. Data came from immunoSEQ multiplex PCR; TCRdb stores just in-frame clones and leaves some out. The sample yields roughly 130,000 clones, roughly 93% seen once. Comment on this clone: Its antigen is unidentified.

The sample was CD4+ or CD8+ T cells sorted from blood, taken in a trial of the OX40 agonist ivuxolimab. The V and J genes are TRBV30 and TRBJ1-2; 9 bases align to TRBD1. This TCR derives from an adult with an advanced solid tumor such as melanoma, head and neck, liver or kidney cancer. The CDR3 DNA sequence: TGTGCCTGGATAAACGGTTCCGGGACAGGGCATTCTGGCTACACCTTC. Protein product: CAWINGSGTGHSGYTF. The full variable domain, with the rest looked up from reference TRBV30 and TRBJ1-2, is SQTIHQWPATLVQPVGSPLSLECTVEGTSNPNLYWYRQAAGRGLQLLFYSVGIGQISSEVPQNLSASRPQDRQFILSSKKLLLSDSGFYLCAWINGSGTGHSGYTFGSGTRLTVV.